These 9 T cell receptor beta chains share one sample of origin, sequenced in a study of OX40 agonist ivuxolimab in advanced cancers. Profiling relied on immunoSEQ multiplex PCR, and the TCRdb table lists in-frame clones only, not all of them. Found here are 60,000 to 70,000 clones, roughly nine tenths of them singletons; the top ten hold 2.5% to 3%. The specimen comprised CD4+ or CD8+ T cells sorted from blood, sampled in a trial of the OX40 agonist ivuxolimab. These receptors were taken from an adult with an advanced solid tumor such as melanoma, head and neck, liver or kidney cancer.

This clone was found a few times. The rearrangement uses TRBV9 and TRBJ1-1; D is undetermined. This CDR3 is built from 13 residues. Per germline, CDR1 SGDLS and CDR2 YYNGEE. V lost 0 bases and J lost 4, with 7 bases in between. The CDR3 protein is CASSVVERTEAFF. CDR3 nucleotide sequence: TGTGCCAGCAGCGTAGTTGAGCGCACTGAAGCTTTCTTT. Using reference TRBV9 and TRBJ1-1 for the parts outside the CDR3, the full variable domain is DSGVTQTPKHLITATGQRVTLRCSPRSGDLSVYWYQQSLDQGLQFLIQYYNGEERAKGNILERFSAQQFPDLHSELNLSSLELGDSALYFCASSVVERTEAFFGQGTRLTVV.

The V gene is TRBV7-9, the J gene TRBJ2-3, with 7 bases fitting TRBD1. The CDR3 is 14 residues long. J was trimmed by 2 bases and V by 5 bases; bases with no gene match: 4. Germline assignment: CDR1 SEHNR and CDR2 FQNEAQ (reference sequence). CDR3 sequence reads: CASSMTGPTDTQYF. The DNA for the CDR3 is TGTGCCAGCAGCATGACAGGGCCCACAGATACGCAGTATTTT.

The V and J genes are TRBV30 and TRBJ2-5; tentatively, D is TRBD2 (5 bases). Trimming shortened V by 2 bases and J by 2 bases, and 9 bases separated the two germline ends. The CDR3 covers 13 residues. Per germline, CDR1 GTSNPN and CDR2 SVGIG (reference sequence). The CDR3 DNA sequence: TGTGCCTGGAGTTTTGGCGGGCAAGAGACCCAGTACTTC. Translation gives CAWSFGGQETQYF.

The chain couples TRBV2 to TRBJ1-5; the D is unclear. CDR1 and CDR2 (germline): SNHLY, FYNNEI. Trimming removed 2 bases from V and 1 base from J, with 9 bases in between. This CDR3 region has 15 residues. The CDR3: CASSESVYSNQPQHF. CDR3 nucleotide sequence: TGTGCCAGCAGTGAAAGTGTTTACAGCAATCAGCCCCAGCATTTT.

This chain connects TRBV5-1 to TRBJ2-5; TRBD2 agrees at 8 bases. With the DNA end fitting TRBJ2-7 better, the J assignment may be wrong. The CDR3 totals 17 residues. Germline-derived CDR1 and CDR2 are SGHRS and YFSETQ. The CDR3 region has the DNA TGCGCCAGCAGCCAACAAGCCGGGAGGGCGTTTACGTACGAGCAGTACTTC. This codes for CASSQQAGRAFTYEQYF.

The chain links TRBV2 to TRBJ2-7, with 7 positions matching TRBD1. The length of the CDR3 is 13 residues. The V gene's germline CDR1 is SNHLY and CDR2 FYNNEI. The junction had 10 bases not matched to a gene; V was cut back by 7 bases and J by 7 bases. CDR3 sequence reads: CASNVGQLREQYF. In DNA, the CDR3 is TGTGCCAGCAACGTGGGACAGCTCCGAGAGCAGTACTTC. Full variable domain (outside the CDR3, taken from reference TRBV2 and TRBJ2-7): EPEVTQTPSHQVTQMGQEVILRCVPISNHLYFYWYRQILGQKVEFLVSFYNNEISEKSEIFDDQFSVERPDGSNFTLKIRSTKLEDSAMYFCASNVGQLREQYFGPGTRLTVT.

The chain has TRBV7-9 and TRBJ1-1; D unclear. V lost 4 bases, J lost 0 bases, and 6 bases lay in between. The CDR3 is made up of 13 amino acids. CDR1 and CDR2 (germline): SEHNR, FQNEAQ (reference sequence). Here the CDR3 reads CASSSQLNTEAFF. As DNA, the CDR3 is TGTGCCAGCAGCTCACAATTGAACACTGAAGCTTTCTTT.

The table lists this clone with a count of one. The chain links TRBV27 to TRBJ2-1; TRBD2 matches at 11 bases. V was clipped by 7 bases and J by 13 bases; unmatched bases: 9. This CDR3 contains 13 residues. Germline V CDR1 and CDR2: MNHEY, SMNVEV (reference sequence). The CDR3 loop reads CASKLAGEGGQFF. The CDR3 DNA reads TGTGCCAGCAAACTAGCGGGAGAAGGGGGTCAGTTCTTC.

The chain is built from TRBV4-2 and TRBJ1-3; possibly TRBD1 for D (6 bases). Germline assignment: CDR1 LGHNA and CDR2 YNFKEQ. The length of the CDR3 is 16 residues. The V end lost 0 bases, the J end lost 4 bases, and 13 bases lay between the germline ends. CDR3 sequence (DNA): TGTGCCAGCAGCCAAGATATGTACAGGGCAGGAAACACCATATATTTT. This sequence encodes CASSQDMYRAGNTIYF.